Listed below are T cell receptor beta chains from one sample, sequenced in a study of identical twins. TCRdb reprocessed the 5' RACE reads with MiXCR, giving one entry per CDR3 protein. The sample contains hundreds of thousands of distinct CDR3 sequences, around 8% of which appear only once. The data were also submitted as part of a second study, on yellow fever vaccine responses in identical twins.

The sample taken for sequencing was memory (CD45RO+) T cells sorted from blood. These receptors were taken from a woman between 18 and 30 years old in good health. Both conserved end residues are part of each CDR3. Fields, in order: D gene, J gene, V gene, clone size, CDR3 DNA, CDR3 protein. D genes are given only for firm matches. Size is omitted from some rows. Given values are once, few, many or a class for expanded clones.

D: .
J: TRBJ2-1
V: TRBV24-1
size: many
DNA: TGTGCCCACAGAAGGGACCCTTACAATGAGCAGTTCTTC
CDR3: CAHRRDPYNEQFF

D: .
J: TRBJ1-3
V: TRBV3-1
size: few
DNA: TGTGCCAGCAGTTTATTCGGAAACACCATATATTTT
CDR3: CASSLFGNTIYF

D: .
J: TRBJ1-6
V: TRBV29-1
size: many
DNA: TGCAGCGTAGCGGAACATTCCGAGAATTCACCCCTCCACTTT
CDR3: CSVAEHSENSPLHF

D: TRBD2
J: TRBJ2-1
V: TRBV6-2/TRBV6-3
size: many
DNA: TGTGCCAGCAGTTTCAATAGCGGGCCCTACAATGAGCAGTTCTTC
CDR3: CASSFNSGPYNEQFF

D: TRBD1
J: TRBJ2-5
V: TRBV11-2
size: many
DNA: TGTGCCAGCAGCACAGGACAGGGAGGCGAGACCCAGTACTTC
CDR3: CASSTGQGGETQYF

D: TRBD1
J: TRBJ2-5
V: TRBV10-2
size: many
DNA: TGCGCCAGCAGGGAAACAGGGGAAGAGACCCAGTACTTC
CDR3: CASRETGEETQYF

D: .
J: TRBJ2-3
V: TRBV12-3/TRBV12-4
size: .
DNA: TGTGCCAGCAGTTTATCTGACAAGGAGGCAGATACGCAGTATTTT
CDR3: CASSLSDKEADTQYF

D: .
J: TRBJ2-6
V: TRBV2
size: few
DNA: TGTGCCAGCAGTGACAGGGTCTCCTCTGGGGCCAACGTCCTGACTTTC
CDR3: CASSDRVSSGANVLTF

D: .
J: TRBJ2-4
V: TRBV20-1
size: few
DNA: TGCAGTGCTAGAGGCGGTGTCCCTGAGGGGGACATTCAGTACTTC
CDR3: CSARGGVPEGDIQYF

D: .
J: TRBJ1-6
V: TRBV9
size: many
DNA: TGTGCCAGCAGCGTAGGTCACAGTGATAATTCACCCCTCCACTTT
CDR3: CASSVGHSDNSPLHF

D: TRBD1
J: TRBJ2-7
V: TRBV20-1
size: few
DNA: TGCAGTGCTCTAAATCGGGACAGGGGGCTTTGGGAGCAGTACTTC
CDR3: CSALNRDRGLWEQYF

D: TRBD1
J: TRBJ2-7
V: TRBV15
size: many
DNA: TGTGCCACCAGCAGAGGAGGGGGCCGAGAAGAGCAGTACTTC
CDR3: CATSRGGGREEQYF

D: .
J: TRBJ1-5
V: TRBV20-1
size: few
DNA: TGCAGTGCTAGGGGTTTTGACGATAGCAATCAGCCCCAGCATTTT
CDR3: CSARGFDDSNQPQHF

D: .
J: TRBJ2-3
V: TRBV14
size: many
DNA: TGTGCCAGCAGCCAAGATAAGCGGACTAGCACAGATACGCAGTATTTT
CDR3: CASSQDKRTSTDTQYF

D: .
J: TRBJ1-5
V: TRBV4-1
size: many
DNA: TGCGCCAGCAGCCACGACATGTTTGGCCAGCCCCAGCATTTT
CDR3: CASSHDMFGQPQHF

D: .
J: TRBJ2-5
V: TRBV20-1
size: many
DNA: TGCAGTGCTAGTGAACAGATGGAGTACCAAGAGACCCAGTACTTC
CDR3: CSASEQMEYQETQYF

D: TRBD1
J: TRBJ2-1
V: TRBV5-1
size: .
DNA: TGCGCCAGCAGCTGGACAGGGAGGCATGAGCAGTTCTTC
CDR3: CASSWTGRHEQFF

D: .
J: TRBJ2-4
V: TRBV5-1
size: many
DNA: TGCGCCAGCAGCTTGGAAGGAAGTAAGGACAGTTTGAACATTCAGTACTTC
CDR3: CASSLEGSKDSLNIQYF

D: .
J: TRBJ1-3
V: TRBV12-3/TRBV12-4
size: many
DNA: TGTGCCAGCAAACGGGCTGCGGGTAACACCATATATTTT
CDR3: CASKRAAGNTIYF

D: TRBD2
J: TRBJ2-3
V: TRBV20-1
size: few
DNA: TGCAGTGCTAGCTCCGGGACTAGTTTTGATACGCAGTATTTT
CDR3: CSASSGTSFDTQYF

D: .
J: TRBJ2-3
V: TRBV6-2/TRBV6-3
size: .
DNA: TGTGCCAGCAGTCCCAGAGAGGTCCCACGGGGGTATTTT
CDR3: CASSPREVPRGYF

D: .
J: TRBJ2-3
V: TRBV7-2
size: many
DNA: TGTGCCAGCAGCTTGGGAATAGGGGAGGGCACAGATACGCAGTATTTT
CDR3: CASSLGIGEGTDTQYF

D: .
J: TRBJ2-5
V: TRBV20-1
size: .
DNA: TGCAGTGCTAGAGTAGGGGGGCAGACGGCAGAGACCCAGTACTTC
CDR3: CSARVGGQTAETQYF

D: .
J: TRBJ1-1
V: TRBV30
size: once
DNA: TGTGCCTGGAGTGCGGGACAGAACACTGAAGCTTTCTTT
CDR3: CAWSAGQNTEAFF

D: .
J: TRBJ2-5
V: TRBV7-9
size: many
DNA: TGTGCCAGCACCTCAGGAGGGGATGCAGAGACCCAGTACTTC
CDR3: CASTSGGDAETQYF

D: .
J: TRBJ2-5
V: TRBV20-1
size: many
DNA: TGCAGTGCTATGGGAGATTCGGTGGAGACCCAGTACTTC
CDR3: CSAMGDSVETQYF

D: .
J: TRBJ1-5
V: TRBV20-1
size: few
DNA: TGCTGTGCTAGTCGTCTGGGGCACGGAGAAGATCAGCCCCAGCATTTT
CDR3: CCASRLGHGEDQPQHF

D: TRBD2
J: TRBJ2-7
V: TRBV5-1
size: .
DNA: TGCGCCAGCAGCTCAGGGACTAGCGGGGACGAGCAGTACTTC
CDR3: CASSSGTSGDEQYF

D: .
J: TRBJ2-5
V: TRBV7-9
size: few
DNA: TGTGCCAGCAGCTCGAGAAACGACGGAATCCAAGAGACCCAGTACTTC
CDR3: CASSSRNDGIQETQYF

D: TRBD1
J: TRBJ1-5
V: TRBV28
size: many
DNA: TGTGCCAGCAGTCTACCGGGACAGGGGAGTCAGCCCCAGCATTTT
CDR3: CASSLPGQGSQPQHF

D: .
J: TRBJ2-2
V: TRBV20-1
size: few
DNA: TGCAGTGCTAGGGAAACAGAAAAAGCGAACACCGGGGAGCTGTTTTTT
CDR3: CSARETEKANTGELFF

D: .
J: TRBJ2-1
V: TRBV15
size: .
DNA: TGTGCCACCGGAAGCGGACCTGTCAATGAGCAGTTCTTC
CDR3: CATGSGPVNEQFF

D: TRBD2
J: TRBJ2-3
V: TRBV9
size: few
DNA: TGTGCCAGCAGCCCCGAGCGGGGACTAGATACGCAGTATTTT
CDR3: CASSPERGLDTQYF

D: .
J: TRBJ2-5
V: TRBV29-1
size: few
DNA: TGCAGCACGGGGGGCAGGGGCGGAACAGAGACCCAGTACTTC
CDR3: CSTGGRGGTETQYF